This is a list of T cell receptor beta chains from one sample in a study of CD4 T cells in relation to SARS-CoV-2 and coronaviruses. TCRdb's table, derived via immunoSEQ multiplex PCR, lists solely in-frame clones and lacks some. The table has about 20,000 clones, 65% to 85% seen once. No cognate antigen is known for these TCRs. Sequencing used CD4+ T cells from PBMCs, cultured in vitro. These receptors all come from a human donor in good health. Both conserved end residues are part of each CDR3. The order of the fields is J gene, clone size, V gene, D gene, CDR3 DNA, CDR3 protein. The D gene is left open where the match is weak. Rows give clone size only sometimes, using once, few, many, or a class for an expanded clone.

TRBJ1-3 . TRBV7-9 . TGTGCCAGCAGCCCCTCGGTGAGGTATGGAAACACCATATATTTT CASSPSVRYGNTIYF
TRBJ1-4 . TRBV14 TRBD1 TGTGCCAGCAGCCGGGACAGGGTACGGGAAAAACTGTTTTTT CASSRDRVREKLFF
TRBJ1-2 . TRBV9 TRBD1 TGTGCCAGCAGCGTAGGGGCAGGGGGCGACTATGGCTACACCTTC CASSVGAGGDYGYTF
TRBJ1-4 few TRBV7-9 . TGTGCCAGCAGCTTAGGAACGGGCTCTAATGAAAAACTGTTTTTT CASSLGTGSNEKLFF
TRBJ1-2 . TRBV5-4 . TGTGCCAGCAGCACCGGGGGGGGATATGGCTACACCTTC CASSTGGGYGYTF
TRBJ1-5 . TRBV19 . TGTGCCAGTAGTGACCACAACCGACAGCAGCCCCAGCATTTT CASSDHNRQQPQHF
TRBJ1-2 . TRBV29-1 . TGCAGCGTTGTGTCAGGGGTCAACTATGGCTACACCTTC CSVVSGVNYGYTF
TRBJ2-3 . TRBV7-9 TRBD2 TGTGCCAGCAGCGACCGGGACTACCTGAGCACAGATACGCAGTATTTT CASSDRDYLSTDTQYF
TRBJ2-7 . TRBV7-3 TRBD1 TGTGCCAGCAGCCCCGGGACAGGTACCTACGAGCAGTACTTC CASSPGTGTYEQYF
TRBJ2-7 . TRBV7-3 TRBD1 TGTGCCAGCAGCCCATCGGGGACAGGGAAAGAGCAGTACTTC CASSPSGTGKEQYF
TRBJ1-6 . TRBV24-1 . TGTGCCACCAGTGATTTCCCCGGGACCGATAATTCACCCCTCCACTTT CATSDFPGTDNSPLHF
TRBJ2-5 . TRBV7-9 TRBD2 TGTGCCAGCAGCTCAAGCCGGACACTAGCGGCGGGGACCCAGTACTTC CASSSSRTLAAGTQYF
TRBJ2-7 . TRBV2 TRBD1 TGTGCCAGCAGAAGATCAGGGGGCCGATACGAGCAGTACTTC CASRRSGGRYEQYF
TRBJ1-6 . TRBV5-8 . TGTGCCAGCAGCACTGGGACTCGGAGGGATAATTCACCCCTCCACTTT CASSTGTRRDNSPLHF